These T cell receptor beta chains were read from a single sample in a study of CD8 T cells in Susac syndrome. TCRdb fed the immunoSEQ multiplex PCR reads into MiXCR, producing one record per CDR3 protein. The sample yields around 160,000 distinct CDR3 sequences, over 85% seen once. The source material was CD4+ T cells from PBMCs. Receptor source: a human donor in good health. Each CDR3 is given with its conserved first and last residue. A D gene is named only where the DNA matches it firmly. Size is omitted from some rows. Given values are once, few, many or a class for expanded clones.

>-|TRBV9|TRBJ2-5|-
CASSVASAGETQYF
TGTGCCAGCAGCGTAGCTTCTGCGGGGGAGACCCAGTACTTC
>-|TRBV19|TRBJ1-2|-
CASTSRAGGFYGYTF
TGTGCCAGTACCTCCCGGGCGGGGGGCTTTTATGGCTACACCTTC
>-|TRBV6-2/TRBV6-3|TRBJ2-7|-
CASSRLDEQYF
TGTGCCAGCAGCCGACTCGACGAGCAGTACTTC
>-|TRBV10-3|TRBJ2-5|TRBD1
CAIRDREETQYF
TGTGCCATCAGGGACAGGGAAGAGACCCAGTACTTC
>-|TRBV19|TRBJ2-3|TRBD2
CASSIDGPASGGTDTQYF
TGTGCCAGTAGTATAGATGGCCCCGCTAGCGGGGGGACAGATACGCAGTATTTT
>once|TRBV27|TRBJ2-5|-
CASSFQGKFQETQYF
TGTGCCAGCAGTTTTCAGGGGAAGTTCCAAGAGACCCAGTACTTC
>-|TRBV7-6|TRBJ1-3|-
CASSSAGGAAPGNTIYF
TGTGCCAGCAGCTCCGCTGGTGGGGCGGCTCCTGGAAACACCATATATTTT
>few|TRBV2|TRBJ2-7|-
CASIQVGRSYEQYF
TGTGCCAGCATCCAAGTAGGGCGCTCCTACGAGCAGTACTTC
>-|TRBV20-1|TRBJ1-1|-
CSARGGDTEAFF
TGCAGTGCTAGAGGAGGGGACACTGAAGCTTTCTTT
>few|TRBV6-2/TRBV6-3|TRBJ2-7|TRBD1
CASSRDSFYEQYF
TGTGCCAGCAGTCGGGACAGTTTCTACGAGCAGTACTTC
>-|TRBV5-1|TRBJ1-6|-
CASSSNNSPLHF
TGCGCCAGCAGCTCTAATAATTCACCCCTCCACTTT
>-|TRBV15|TRBJ2-1|-
CATSSHSGQNYNEQFF
TGTGCCACCAGCAGCCACAGCGGACAGAACTACAATGAGCAGTTCTTC
>-|TRBV7-8|TRBJ2-5|TRBD1
CASSLQGAGETQYF
TGTGCCAGCAGCTTGCAGGGGGCTGGAGAGACCCAGTACTTC
>-|TRBV29-1|TRBJ2-1|TRBD2
CSAVGRGTSGGDEQFF
TGCAGCGCCGTCGGCCGGGGGACTAGCGGGGGTGATGAGCAGTTCTTC
>-|TRBV5-1|TRBJ2-6|-
CASSLNNGANVLTF
TGCGCCAGCAGCCTGAACAATGGGGCCAACGTCCTGACTTTC
>-|TRBV3-1|TRBJ2-1|TRBD2
CASSLPREGEQFF
TGTGCCAGCAGCCTCCCCAGGGAGGGGGAGCAGTTCTTC
>-|TRBV2|TRBJ1-6|-
CASKVEGMDSPLHF
TGTGCCAGCAAGGTTGAGGGTATGGATTCACCCCTCCACTTT
>-|TRBV2|TRBJ2-1|-
CASQPRSYNEQFF
TGTGCCAGCCAACCTCGTTCCTACAATGAGCAGTTCTTC
>-|TRBV29-1|TRBJ2-3|TRBD2
CSVGTSGGPDTDTQYF
TGCAGCGTGGGGACTAGCGGGGGCCCTGACACAGATACGCAGTATTTT
>-|TRBV7-7|TRBJ2-5|-
CASSRDTARETQYF
TGTGCCAGCAGCCGAGACACCGCCCGGGAGACCCAGTACTTC
>-|TRBV28|TRBJ2-7|-
CASKDPSNEQYF
TGTGCCAGCAAAGACCCTTCGAACGAGCAGTACTTC
>-|TRBV3-1|TRBJ2-4|TRBD2
CASSQERAGDGWESIQYF
TGTGCCAGCAGCCAAGAGCGAGCGGGGGACGGTTGGGAAAGCATTCAGTACTTC
>-|TRBV29-1|TRBJ2-5|-
CSTSTEAETQYF
TGCAGCACCTCTACAGAGGCGGAGACCCAGTACTTC
>-|TRBV4-1|TRBJ2-5|-
CASSRGERWEQETQYF
TGCGCCAGCAGCCGGGGGGAGAGGTGGGAACAAGAGACCCAGTACTTC
>-|TRBV7-9|TRBJ2-1|-
CASSQINEQFF
TGTGCCAGCAGTCAAATTAATGAGCAGTTCTTC
>-|TRBV11-3|TRBJ2-4|TRBD1
CASSLRGQGNIQYF
TGTGCCAGCAGCTTACGGGGACAGGGTAACATTCAGTACTTC
>-|TRBV21-1|TRBJ2-4|-
CASSNSFGRTNIQYF
TGTGCCAGCAGCAATTCATTCGGGCGGACTAACATTCAGTACTTC
>few|TRBV25-1|TRBJ1-2|TRBD1
CASSEGQTYGYTF
TGTGCCAGCAGTGAGGGACAGACCTATGGCTACACCTTC
>-|TRBV19|TRBJ1-5|-
CASTGWGNQPQHF
TGTGCCAGTACCGGGTGGGGCAATCAGCCCCAGCATTTT
>-|TRBV3-1|TRBJ1-6|-
CASSPMVGSPLHF
TGTGCCAGCAGCCCTATGGTCGGATCACCCCTCCACTTT
>-|TRBV12-3/TRBV12-4|TRBJ2-2|-
CASILRDRTGELFF
TGTGCCAGCATCCTCCGGGACCGCACCGGGGAGCTGTTTTTT
>-|TRBV5-5|TRBJ1-2|-
CASSPLPPGTFNYGYTF
TGTGCCAGCAGCCCCCTCCCCCCCGGGACATTTAACTATGGCTACACCTTC
>-|TRBV20-1|TRBJ2-6|TRBD2
CSAAGGTGANVLTF
TGCAGTGCGGCGGGAGGGACTGGGGCCAACGTCCTGACTTTC
>-|TRBV5-1|TRBJ2-3|-
CASSLVGLSTDTQYF
TGCGCCAGCAGCTTGGTTGGTCTTAGCACAGATACGCAGTATTTT
>-|TRBV6-2/TRBV6-3|TRBJ1-5|TRBD1
CASSIGTGDQPQHF
TGTGCCAGCAGTATAGGGACAGGGGATCAGCCCCAGCATTTT
>-|TRBV20-1|TRBJ2-2|TRBD1
CSAREGGRGNGGELFF
TGCAGTGCTAGAGAAGGAGGCAGGGGGAATGGCGGGGAGCTGTTTTTT
>-|TRBV23-1|TRBJ1-5|-
CASSQSQQNNQPQHF
TGCGCCAGCAGTCAATCGCAACAGAACAATCAGCCCCAGCATTTT
>-|TRBV24-1|TRBJ2-1|TRBD1
CATSDHGTGRRTEQFF
TGTGCCACCAGTGATCATGGGACAGGGCGTCGGACTGAGCAGTTCTTC
>-|TRBV5-1|TRBJ1-2|-
CASSSEKYGYTF
TGCGCCAGCAGCTCGGAAAAGTATGGCTACACCTTC
>-|TRBV7-2|TRBJ2-5|TRBD1
CASSSYRDRGETQYF
TGTGCCAGCAGCTCCTACCGGGACAGGGGGGAGACCCAGTACTTC
>-|TRBV29-1|TRBJ2-7|TRBD1
CSVERDRDSEQYF
TGCAGCGTTGAAAGGGACAGGGATAGCGAGCAGTACTTC
>-|TRBV4-1|TRBJ2-1|-
CASSPGGRGYNEQFF
TGCGCCAGCAGCCCGGGGGGCCGTGGGTACAATGAGCAGTTCTTC
>once|TRBV29-1|TRBJ1-2|-
CSVEGRPYGYTF
TGCAGCGTTGAGGGTCGGCCATATGGCTACACCTTC
>-|TRBV6-6|TRBJ2-5|-
CASSQTSGQETQYF
TGTGCCAGCAGTCAGACTAGTGGGCAAGAGACCCAGTACTTC
>-|TRBV11-2|TRBJ1-3|-
CASSLDRREGPIYF
TGTGCCAGCAGCTTAGATCGTCGAGAGGGACCCATATATTTT
>-|TRBV7-9|TRBJ1-1|-
CASSRVPTTEAFF
TGTGCCAGCAGCCGAGTCCCCACCACTGAAGCTTTCTTT